A selection of T cell receptor beta chains follows, all from one sample in a study of cytomegalovirus exposure and HLA in healthy donors. Here immunoSEQ multiplex PCR was the method, and the copy in TCRdb shows in-frame clones only, minus some. The data contain about 150,000 clones, just under 80% of them singletons. Sequencing used PBMCs. The receptors here all came from a woman aged 50 to 60 in good health and CMV-seropositive. Both conserved end residues are part of each CDR3. Each record gives: V gene, J gene, D gene, clone size, CDR3 protein, CDR3 DNA. D genes are given only for firm matches. Only part of the rows carry a size: once, few, many, or a class if the clone is expanded.

V: TRBV6-5
J: TRBJ1-4
D: -
size: -
CDR3: CASRPLFGPNEKLFF
DNA: TGTGCCAGCAGGCCGCTCTTTGGGCCCAATGAAAAACTGTTTTTT

V: TRBV6-6
J: TRBJ2-7
D: TRBD1
size: -
CDR3: CATTGRDRASYEQYF
DNA: TGTGCCACCACGGGCCGGGACAGGGCTTCCTACGAGCAGTACTTC

V: TRBV10-3
J: TRBJ2-5
D: -
size: -
CDR3: CAISEPAARVETQYF
DNA: TGTGCCATCAGTGAGCCGGCGGCCAGGGTGGAGACCCAGTACTTC

V: TRBV15
J: TRBJ2-7
D: -
size: few
CDR3: CATSFPPSYEQYF
DNA: TGTGCCACCAGCTTCCCCCCGTCCTACGAGCAGTACTTC

V: TRBV15
J: TRBJ2-1
D: -
size: -
CDR3: CATSSLTGPYNEQFF
DNA: TGTGCCACCAGCAGCCTTACAGGGCCCTACAATGAGCAGTTCTTC

V: TRBV7-6
J: TRBJ2-1
D: TRBD2
size: -
CDR3: CASSLGTSGGYNEQFF
DNA: TGTGCCAGCAGCCTAGGGACTAGCGGGGGGTACAATGAGCAGTTCTTC

V: TRBV6-5
J: TRBJ1-5
D: TRBD1
size: -
CDR3: CASSYSGGDQPQHF
DNA: TGTGCCAGCAGTTACTCAGGGGGCGATCAGCCCCAGCATTTT

V: TRBV15
J: TRBJ1-4
D: -
size: -
CDR3: CATSRAGGPDRVEKLFF
DNA: TGTGCCACCAGCAGAGCGGGGGGCCCTGATCGCGTCGAAAAACTGTTTTTT

V: TRBV19
J: TRBJ2-4
D: TRBD1
size: -
CDR3: CASSIAYAGGLVGKNIQYF
DNA: TGTGCCAGTAGTATAGCTTACGCAGGGGGCCTGGTGGGCAAAAACATTCAGTACTTC

V: TRBV18
J: TRBJ2-5
D: TRBD2
size: -
CDR3: CASSQAGGTTQYF
DNA: TGTGCCAGCTCACAAGCGGGGGGCACGACCCAGTACTTC

V: TRBV7-9
J: TRBJ1-1
D: TRBD1
size: -
CDR3: CASNPTTTGGTEAFF
DNA: TGTGCCAGCAACCCCACGACGACAGGGGGCACTGAAGCTTTCTTT

V: TRBV7-7
J: TRBJ1-2
D: -
size: few
CDR3: CASSLEQIRDGYTF
DNA: TGTGCTAGCAGCTTAGAACAGATCAGGGATGGCTACACCTTC

V: TRBV6-1
J: TRBJ1-3
D: TRBD1
size: -
CDR3: CASSVRQGYGNTIYF
DNA: TGTGCCAGCAGTGTAAGACAGGGTTATGGAAACACCATATATTTT